This entry lists 27 T cell receptor beta chains sequenced from one sample in a study of T-cell reconstitution after alpha-beta-depleted transplantation in children. Preparation of the TCRbeta library used unique molecular identifiers. TCRdb used MiXCR to reprocess the PCR reads, holding one entry per CDR3 protein. The sample yields 350,000 to 450,000 distinct CDR3 sequences, just over 20% seen once. The material sequenced was PBMCs from the stem cell graft donor, taken from the stem cell graft. Every receptor here comes from a human donor who donated a stem cell graft to a child with acute myeloid leukemia.

In its sample, this clonotype was seen a few times. This chain uses TRBV7-6 with TRBJ2-2; D is possibly TRBD1 or TRBD2 (6 bases each). Germline CDR1 reads SGHVS; CDR2 reads FNYEAQ. Trimming removed 1 base from V and 1 base from J, with 10 bases in between. The CDR3 totals 16 residues. CDR3 residues: CASSLVRGENTGELFF. CDR3 DNA: TGTGCCAGCAGCTTAGTTAGGGGGGAGAACACCGGGGAGCTGTTTTTT.

This clonotype appeared a few times. The J gene is TRBJ2-2, the V gene TRBV7-3; 8 nucleotides agree with TRBD2. The V gene end was trimmed by 4 bases and the J gene end by 2 bases; junction bases not matched to a gene: 3. CDR3 length: 15 residues. Per germline, CDR1 SGHTA and CDR2 FQGTGA. CDR3 DNA: TGTGCCAGCAGCTCCACTAGCGGAAACACCGGGGAGCTGTTTTTT. It translates to CASSSTSGNTGELFF.

This clonotype was seen many times. The gene calls are TRBV7-8 and TRBJ2-5; 7 bases fit TRBD2. CDR1 is SGHVS and CDR2 is FQNEAQ in the germline V gene. The CDR3 has 16 amino acids. Unmatched junction bases numbered 9, after V lost 0 bases and J lost 5 bases. The CDR3, as DNA: TGTGCCAGCAGCTTAGCGGGAAGGCGGGAGCGGGAGACCCAGTACTTC. Translated, it gives CASSLAGRRERETQYF. The complete variable domain, with remaining parts taken from reference TRBV7-8 and TRBJ2-5, reads GAGVSQSPRYKVAKRGQDVALRCDPISGHVSLFWYQQALGQGPEFLTYFQNEAQLDKSGLPSDRFFAERPEGSVSTLKIQRTQQEDSAVYLCASSLAGRRERETQYFGPGTRLLVL.

The sample holds many counts of this clonotype. The CDR3 loop reads CASSSPAGGPVFEQYF. The CDR3 DNA reads TGTGCCAGCAGTTCACCAGCGGGAGGGCCAGTATTCGAGCAGTACTTC. The gene calls are TRBV12-3 or TRBV12-4 and TRBJ2-7, with TRBD2 identical over 10 bases. With 4 bases clipped from V and 6 bases from J, the junction kept 12 bases outside the gene matches. CDR3 length: 16 residues.

This clonotype was observed at least ten times. The CDR3 nucleotides read TGCAGTGCTTCCCGGGACGCTTCCTACGAGCAGTACTTC. Translating it yields CSASRDASYEQYF. V is TRBV20-1 and J is TRBJ2-7, with D perhaps TRBD1 or TRBD2 (5 bases each). Germline CDR1 and CDR2: DFQATT and SNEGSKA (reference sequence). This CDR3 has 13 amino acids. Trimming removed 5 bases from V and 1 base from J, with 12 bases in between.

This clonotype was counted at least ten times. V and J are TRBV12-3 or TRBV12-4 and TRBJ1-5; a possible D gene is TRBD1 (5 bases). The length of the CDR3 is 13 residues. With 5 bases removed from V and 4 bases from J, the gap between germline ends came to 9 bases. Here the CDR3 reads CASSMTVNQPQHF. The CDR3 region has the DNA TGTGCCAGCAGTATGACAGTTAATCAGCCCCAGCATTTT.

V gene TRBV3-1 combines with J gene TRBJ2-7; D remains unclear. Germline loops: CDR1 LGHDT, CDR2 YNNKEL (reference sequence). V shed 9 bases and J shed 2 bases, with 17 bases lying between them. The length of the CDR3 is 14 residues. Here the CDR3 DNA reads TGTGCCAGTTACGACGGAGACAATCCCTACGAGCAGTACTTC. It specifies CASYDGDNPYEQYF.

This chain uses TRBV4-1 with TRBJ2-7; no clear D gene. V was clipped by 0 bases and J by 3 bases, with 6 bases between them. CDR1 and CDR2 (germline): MGHRA, YSYEKL. The CDR3 totals 13 residues. The CDR3 is CASSQDNIYEQYF. The CDR3 bases are TGCGCCAGCAGCCAAGATAATATCTACGAGCAGTACTTC.

This clonotype occurred a few times. This chain uses TRBV20-1 with TRBJ2-1; D not certain. The CDR3 spans 11 residues. V was trimmed by 3 bases and J by 6 bases, leaving 6 bases between them. Per the germline V gene, CDR1 is DFQATT and CDR2 is SNEGSKA (reference sequence). The CDR3 is CSASLVNEQFF. CDR3 sequence (DNA): TGCAGTGCTAGTCTTGTCAATGAGCAGTTCTTC.

The count of this clonotype is one. The CDR3, as DNA: TGTGCCAGCAGTCCCGGGACTATGGTGGTCGAGCAGTACTTC. Protein: CASSPGTMVVEQYF. The V and J genes are TRBV12-3 or TRBV12-4 and TRBJ2-7; TRBD2 matches 7 bases. V dropped 5 bases and J dropped 6; count of bases not matched to a gene: 10. The CDR3 spans 14 residues.

CDR3 loop: CASRVLAGTDTQYF. The CDR3 nucleotides are TGTGCCAGCAGGGTACTAGCAGGCACAGATACGCAGTATTTT. V usage is TRBV12-3 or TRBV12-4 and J usage is TRBJ2-3; maybe TRBD2 (6 bases). V was clipped by 6 bases and J by 1 base, with 11 bases between them. There are 14 residues in the CDR3.

As DNA, the CDR3 is TGTGCCAGCAGGCTGGGATCATCGGGGACTTTCTTT. Translated, it gives CASRLGSSGTFF. The V and J genes are TRBV7-9 and TRBJ1-1; D unclear. Germline V lookup: CDR1 SEHNR, CDR2 FQNEAQ (reference sequence). Trimming cost V 6 bases and J 12 bases, with 17 bases left between them. This CDR3 has 12 amino acids.

In its sample, this clonotype was seen many times. This rearrangement joins TRBV29-1 to TRBJ2-3; D gene unclear. This CDR3 contains 15 residues. Germline V CDR1 and CDR2: SQVTM, ANQGSEA. V was cut by 3 bases and J by 0 bases, with 13 bases left in between. CDR3: CSVEDGVSSTDTQYF. The CDR3 region has the DNA TGCAGCGTTGAGGATGGAGTCAGTAGCACAGATACGCAGTATTTT.

There are a few counts of this clonotype. The rearrangement joins TRBV2 to TRBJ2-3, with a tentative D call TRBD2 (6 bases). CDR3 size: 11 residues. The germline V and J ends were trimmed by 8 bases and 6 bases, with 9 bases remaining between them. Per the germline V gene, CDR1 is SNHLY and CDR2 is FYNNEI. The CDR3 loop reads CASGGRDTQYF. DNA of the CDR3: TGTGCCAGCGGAGGGAGGGATACGCAGTATTTT.

V is TRBV29-1 and J is TRBJ1-3; the D is unclear. The germline CDR1 and CDR2 sequences are SQVTM and ANQGSEA. V lost 7 bases, J lost 4 bases, and 11 bases lay in between. The CDR3 has 12 amino acids. The CDR3 protein is CSAETSGNTIYF. CDR3 DNA: TGCAGCGCCGAGACATCCGGAAACACCATATATTTT.

A single count supports this clonotype. The rearrangement links TRBV30 to TRBJ2-1, with D perhaps matching TRBD2 (7 bases). CDR1 GTSNPN and CDR2 SVGIG come from the germline V gene (reference sequence). This CDR3 spans 13 amino acids. V lost 8 bases, J lost 4 bases, and 15 bases lay in between. The CDR3 loop is CARGGGEYNEQFF. CDR3 nucleotide sequence: TGTGCCAGAGGGGGGGGGGAATACAATGAGCAGTTCTTC.

This clonotype turned up a few times. The V and J genes are TRBV20-1 and TRBJ2-1; 10 bases agree with TRBD2. This CDR3 region has 15 residues. CDR1 and CDR2 (germline): DFQATT, SNEGSKA (reference sequence). Trimming removed 6 bases from V and 8 bases from J; junction bases left unmatched: 13. The CDR3 bases are TGCAGTGCCCTCCGGGCTAGCGGGAGTCTAGATGAGCAGTTCTTC. It specifies CSALRASGSLDEQFF.

The chain is built from TRBV9 and TRBJ2-4; 8 bases align to TRBD2. Losses at the gene ends were 1 base for V and 8 bases for J; bases not matched to a gene: 8. The CDR3 loop spans 15 amino acids. Germline V lookup: CDR1 SGDLS, CDR2 YYNGEE. CDR3: CASSVNGLAPDIQYF. The DNA of the CDR3 is TGTGCCAGCAGCGTAAACGGACTAGCTCCGGACATTCAGTACTTC. Based on the CDR3 plus reference TRBV9 and TRBJ2-4, the full variable domain is DSGVTQTPKHLITATGQRVTLRCSPRSGDLSVYWYQQSLDQGLQFLIQYYNGEERAKGNILERFSAQQFPDLHSELNLSSLELGDSALYFCASSVNGLAPDIQYFGAGTRLSVL.

This clonotype is a singleton in its sample. The chain uses TRBV5-1 and TRBJ2-7, with 7 bases lining up with TRBD2. The CDR3 contains 15 residues. From germline, CDR1 is SGHRS and CDR2 YFSETQ. The V segment lost 5 bases and the J segment 2 bases; nucleotides outside the gene matches: 10. CDR3 residues: CASSVFPREAYEQYF. The CDR3 DNA follows: TGCGCCAGCAGTGTTTTCCCCCGGGAGGCCTACGAGCAGTACTTC.

This clonotype came up a few times. This rearrangement joins TRBV12-3 or TRBV12-4 to TRBJ1-1, with D perhaps matching TRBD1 (5 bases). Trimming left V 6 bases short and J 2 bases short, with 13 bases between. The CDR3 length is 14 residues. The CDR3 reads CASRTTAVNTEAFF. DNA for the CDR3: TGTGCCAGCAGAACGACAGCCGTCAACACTGAAGCTTTCTTT.

A few counts support this clonotype. The rearrangement uses TRBV7-2 and TRBJ2-5; 12 nucleotides agree with TRBD2. Germline assignment: CDR1 SGHTA and CDR2 FQGNSA. V shed 0 bases, J shed 5 bases, and the junction held 1 base outside the gene matches. The CDR3 spans 15 residues. CDR3 residues: CASSLAGTSGETQYF. CDR3 nucleotides: TGTGCCAGCAGCTTAGCCGGGACTAGCGGGGAGACCCAGTACTTC.

The rearrangement links TRBV28 to TRBJ2-7, with a tentative D call TRBD2 (5 bases). V was cut by 5 bases and J by 4 bases, with 24 bases left in between. Germline CDR1 MDHEN, CDR2 SYDVKM. This CDR3 comprises 17 residues. The CDR3 reads CASSPHSGNPSEYEQYF. CDR3 DNA: TGTGCCAGCAGTCCCCACTCCGGGAACCCCTCTGAATACGAGCAGTACTTC.

The chain carries TRBV3-1 and TRBJ2-1; D assignment may be TRBD1 or TRBD2 (6 bases each). Germline values: CDR1 LGHDT, CDR2 YNNKEL (reference sequence). The CDR3 runs 16 residues. V was shortened by 1 base and J by 4 bases, with 14 bases between the two germline ends. The CDR3 loop is CASSQVRGLRYNEQFF. The DNA of the CDR3 is TGTGCCAGCAGCCAAGTCCGGGGGCTAAGATACAATGAGCAGTTCTTC.

The chain recombines TRBV7-9 with TRBJ2-1; perhaps TRBD2 as D (5 bases). The CDR3 consists of 14 residues. The germline V and J ends were trimmed by 5 bases and 3 bases, with 11 bases remaining between them. CDR1 and CDR2 from the germline V gene are SEHNR and FQNEAQ (reference sequence). CDR3 sequence: CASSQTNYYNEQFF. The CDR3 bases are TGTGCCAGCAGCCAGACTAATTACTACAATGAGCAGTTCTTC.

The chain is built from TRBV7-8 and TRBJ2-2; D unclear. Deletions cut 0 bases from V and 8 bases from J, with 10 bases between. The CDR3 loop spans 14 amino acids. Germline V gene sequence: CDR1 SGHVS, CDR2 FQNEAQ. CDR3 sequence reads: CASSLASLGGELFF. The CDR3, as DNA: TGTGCCAGCAGCTTAGCGTCTTTAGGAGGGGAGCTGTTTTTT.

The table lists this clonotype with a few counts. The chain recombines TRBV12-3 or TRBV12-4 with TRBJ2-1; 7 bases map to TRBD2. V gave up 1 base and J gave up 4 bases; unmatched junction bases: 7. CDR3 size: 16 residues. This CDR3 is CASSLGGGSPYNEQFF. CDR3 nucleotide sequence: TGTGCCAGCAGTTTAGGGGGCGGGAGTCCGTACAATGAGCAGTTCTTC.

This clonotype showed up just a few times. This chain connects TRBV10-2 to TRBJ2-3; TRBD1 agrees at 9 bases. The CDR3 is 16 residues long. The germline CDR1 and CDR2 sequences are WSHSY and SAAADI. V lost 6 bases and J lost 2; bases outside the gene matches: 9. The CDR3 is CASRAGTGTSTDTQYF. CDR3 coding DNA: TGCGCCAGCAGGGCCGGGACAGGGACCTCCACAGATACGCAGTATTTT.